This TCR beta chain was documented in a study of blood T cell repertoires in COVID-19. V shed 6 bases and J shed 3 bases, with 9 bases lying between them. The CDR3 is 13 amino acids. Libraries were prepared by immunoSEQ multiplex PCR; TCRdb keeps only in-frame clonotypes and omits some of them. Here the sample spans 350,000 to 500,000 clones, roughly 90% being singletons. Seattle participants joined during active infection and were tracked over time. The receptor comes from a man in his late teens or twenties with COVID-19, enrolled during active disease. V is TRBV12-3 or TRBV12-4 and J is TRBJ2-1, with D possibly TRBD2 on 5 matching bases. The material sequenced was peripheral blood. CDR3 nucleotides: TGTGCCAGCAGGGACTTACTCTACAATGAGCAGTTCTTC. It encodes CASRDLLYNEQFF.